A selection of T cell receptor beta chains follows, all from one sample in a study of OX40 agonist ivuxolimab in advanced cancers. The method was immunoSEQ multiplex PCR; TCRdb's version includes in-frame clones alone and lacks a portion of them. Of around 100,000 clones in the sample, around 90% were seen once. This specimen consisted of CD4+ or CD8+ T cells sorted from blood, obtained in a trial of the OX40 agonist ivuxolimab. Receptor source: an adult with an advanced solid tumor such as melanoma, head and neck, liver or kidney cancer. Each CDR3 is given with its conserved first and last residue. The D gene is left open where the match is weak. Clone size is given for some rows only: seen once, a few or many times, or a class if the clone is expanded.

CDR3 length	V gene	J gene	clone size	D gene	CDR3 protein	CDR3 DNA
15	TRBV19	TRBJ1-5	-	-	CASRTRRGGGQPQHF	TGTGCCAGTAGGACTAGGCGGGGCGGGGGTCAGCCCCAGCATTTT
13	TRBV9	TRBJ1-3	-	-	CASSSGGRDTIYF	TGTGCCAGCAGCTCCGGGGGGCGGGACACCATATATTTT
14	TRBV7-6	TRBJ2-7	-	TRBD2	CASSHSGNYYEQYF	TGTGCCAGCAGCCACAGCGGGAACTACTACGAGCAGTACTTC
16	TRBV5-4	TRBJ2-1	-	-	CASSDGGRSSYNEQFF	TGTGCCAGCAGCGACGGGGGGCGGAGCTCCTACAATGAGCAGTTCTTC
16	TRBV9	TRBJ1-2	once	-	CASSPQTGGINYGYTF	TGTGCCAGCAGCCCTCAAACGGGGGGGATAAACTATGGCTACACCTTC
15	TRBV9	TRBJ2-1	once	-	CASSVVTASYNEQFF	TGTGCCAGCAGCGTAGTGACTGCCTCCTACAATGAGCAGTTCTTC
15	TRBV19	TRBJ2-7	-	-	CASSMTRGIAYEQYF	TGTGCCAGTAGTATGACTAGAGGGATAGCCTACGAGCAGTACTTC
13	TRBV6-4	TRBJ2-2	-	-	CASRPQNTGELFF	TGTGCCAGCAGGCCACAGAACACCGGGGAGCTGTTTTTT
14	TRBV2	TRBJ1-1	few	-	CASSEARGATEAFF	TGTGCCAGCAGTGAAGCGAGAGGTGCCACTGAAGCTTTCTTT
11	TRBV28	TRBJ1-2	-	-	CASSLFPLAVF	TGTGCCAGCAGTTTATTTCCCCTGGCAGTCTTC
13	TRBV7-9	TRBJ2-5	-	-	CASSLGVWETQYF	TGTGCCAGCAGCTTAGGAGTTTGGGAGACCCAGTACTTC
14	TRBV7-9	TRBJ1-5	-	TRBD1	CASSMGTVNQPQHF	TGTGCCAGCAGCATGGGGACAGTCAATCAGCCCCAGCATTTT
12	TRBV30	TRBJ1-1	-	-	CAWSGGERWAFF	TGTGCCTGGAGTGGTGGAGAAAGGTGGGCTTTCTTT
14	TRBV29-1	TRBJ1-1	-	-	CSVRPLSINTEAFF	TGCAGCGTCCGCCCTTTAAGTATTAACACTGAAGCTTTCTTT
13	TRBV5-1	TRBJ1-1	-	-	CASSNDWNTEAFF	TGCGCCAGCAGCAACGACTGGAACACTGAAGCTTTCTTT
18	TRBV19	TRBJ1-4	-	-	CASSIDWTPESTNEKLFF	TGTGCCAGTAGTATAGATTGGACCCCAGAATCAACTAATGAAAAACTGTTTTTT
16	TRBV7-8	TRBJ2-1	-	-	CASNPTAVAVYNEQFF	TGTGCCAGCAACCCAACAGCGGTAGCAGTATACAATGAGCAGTTCTTC
18	TRBV7-6	TRBJ2-3	-	TRBD2	CASSLGVAGALGGDTQYF	TGTGCCAGCAGCTTAGGAGTAGCGGGGGCCTTGGGGGGAGATACGCAGTATTTT
17	TRBV28	TRBJ2-1	-	-	CASSLTAGTSSYNEQFF	TGTGCCAGCAGTCTTACGGCCGGGACTTCGAGCTACAATGAGCAGTTCTTC
15	TRBV7-8	TRBJ2-2	-	TRBD1	CASSTRTGWTGELFF	TGTGCCAGCAGTACACGGACAGGTTGGACCGGGGAGCTGTTTTTT
16	TRBV4-2	TRBJ2-1	-	TRBD1	CASSELPGQVTNEQFF	TGTGCCAGCAGCGAACTGCCGGGACAGGTGACCAATGAGCAGTTCTTC
14	TRBV2	TRBJ1-4	once	TRBD1	CASEIGQGIEKLFF	TGTGCCAGCGAAATCGGACAGGGCATTGAAAAACTGTTTTTT
11	TRBV6-5	TRBJ1-1	-	-	CASRGRTEAFF	TGTGCCAGCAGAGGGCGGACTGAAGCTTTCTTT
15	TRBV9	TRBJ2-1	-	TRBD2	CASSALATSYNEQFF	TGTGCCAGCAGCGCACTAGCGACCTCCTACAATGAGCAGTTCTTC
12	TRBV29-1	TRBJ1-1	-	-	CSVVGEGTEAFF	TGCAGCGTTGTGGGAGAGGGTACTGAAGCTTTCTTT
15	TRBV25-1	TRBJ2-5	once	-	CASSESLAGQETQYF	TGTGCCAGCAGTGAATCCCTAGCTGGCCAAGAGACCCAGTACTTC
18	TRBV6-1	TRBJ1-5	-	TRBD1	CASSEQGQGLGSNQPQHF	TGTGCCAGCAGTGAACAAGGACAGGGTTTGGGTAGCAATCAGCCCCAGCATTTT
14	TRBV19	TRBJ2-1	once	-	CASKLGPADNEQFF	TGTGCCAGTAAATTAGGGCCCGCCGACAATGAGCAGTTCTTC